This TCR beta chain was sequenced in a study of siplizumab effects on memory and regulatory T cells. Findings of the study overall: There appeared to be greater diversity in naive T cells than in memory cells, and naive T cells seemed major contributors to the alloresponse. Roughly 75-95% of dividing CD4+ or CD8+ clones were without an attributable naive or memory phenotype. Siplizumab conditions gave an average of approximately 70% Treg-derived mappable alloreactive CD4+ clones, versus around 30% for controls.

As for this clone: Its matching antigen is unknown. Germline is not matched at one junction end, which may reflect a read error.

The assay looked at some 9.8 x 10^4 TCR templates in each sample. This table comes from immunoSEQ multiplex PCR, and its TCRdb copy is limited to in-frame clones, with some not included. In the table there are some 100,000 clones, about 95% of which are singletons. The clonotype was recovered from a human donor in good health. Material for sequencing was non-Treg CD4+ T cells sorted from blood.

The CDR3 sequence: CASSFPALYRGAVF. The CDR3, as DNA: TGTGCCAGCAGTTTCCCAGCGTTATACCGGGGAGCTGTTTTT. The gene calls are TRBV28 and TRBJ2-2; TRBD2 is a possible D gene (5 bases). Germline CDR1 and CDR2: MDHEN and SYDVKM. This CDR3 has 14 amino acids. The entire variable domain, with the rest obtained from reference TRBV28 and TRBJ2-2, is as follows: DVKVTQSSRYLVKRTGEKVFLECVQDMDHENMFWYRQDPGLGLRLIYFSYDVKMKEKGDIPEGYSVSREKKERFSLILESASTNQTSMYLCASSFPALYRGAVFGEGSRLTVL.